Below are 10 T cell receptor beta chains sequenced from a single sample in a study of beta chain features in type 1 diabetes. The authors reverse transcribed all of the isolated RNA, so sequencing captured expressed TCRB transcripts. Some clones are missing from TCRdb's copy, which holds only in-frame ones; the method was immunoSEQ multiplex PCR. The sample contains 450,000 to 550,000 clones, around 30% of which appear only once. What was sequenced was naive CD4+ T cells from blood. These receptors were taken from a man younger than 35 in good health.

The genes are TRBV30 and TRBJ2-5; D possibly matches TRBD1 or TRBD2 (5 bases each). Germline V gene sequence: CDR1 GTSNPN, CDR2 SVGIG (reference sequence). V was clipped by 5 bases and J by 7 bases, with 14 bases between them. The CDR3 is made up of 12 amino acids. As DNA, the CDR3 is TGTGCCTGGGGGGACCGCCTTGGGACCCAGTACTTC. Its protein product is CAWGDRLGTQYF.

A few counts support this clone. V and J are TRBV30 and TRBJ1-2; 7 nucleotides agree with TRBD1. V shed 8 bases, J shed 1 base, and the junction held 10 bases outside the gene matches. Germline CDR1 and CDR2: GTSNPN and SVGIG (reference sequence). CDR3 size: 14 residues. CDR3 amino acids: CAGPRDSNNYGYTF. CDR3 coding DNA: TGTGCCGGACCAAGGGACAGCAATAACTATGGCTACACCTTC. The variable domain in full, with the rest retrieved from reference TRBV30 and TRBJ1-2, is SQTIHQWPATLVQPVGSPLSLECTVEGTSNPNLYWYRQAAGRGLQLLFYSVGIGQISSEVPQNLSASRPQDRQFILSSKKLLLSDSGFYLCAGPRDSNNYGYTFGSGTRLTVV.

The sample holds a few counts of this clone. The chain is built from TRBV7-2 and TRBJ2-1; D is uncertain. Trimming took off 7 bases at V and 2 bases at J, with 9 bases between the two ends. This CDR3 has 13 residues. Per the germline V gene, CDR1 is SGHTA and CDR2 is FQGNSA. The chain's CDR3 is CASTLGPYNEQFF. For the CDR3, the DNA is TGTGCCAGCACCCTAGGCCCCTACAATGAGCAGTTCTTC.

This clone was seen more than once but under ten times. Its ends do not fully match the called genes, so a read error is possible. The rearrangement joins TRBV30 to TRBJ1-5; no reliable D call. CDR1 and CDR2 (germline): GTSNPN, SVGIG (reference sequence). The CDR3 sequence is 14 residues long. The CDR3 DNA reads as TGTGCCTGGAGTGTACGACGTGTCGATCATCCCCAGCATTTT. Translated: CAWSVRRVDHPQHF.

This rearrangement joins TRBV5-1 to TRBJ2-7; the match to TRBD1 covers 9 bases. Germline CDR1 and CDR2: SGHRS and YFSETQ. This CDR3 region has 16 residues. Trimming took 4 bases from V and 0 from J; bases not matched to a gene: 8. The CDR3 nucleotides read TGCGCCAGCAGCCCCGGACAGGGGTCGAACTCCTACGAGCAGTACTTC. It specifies CASSPGQGSNSYEQYF.

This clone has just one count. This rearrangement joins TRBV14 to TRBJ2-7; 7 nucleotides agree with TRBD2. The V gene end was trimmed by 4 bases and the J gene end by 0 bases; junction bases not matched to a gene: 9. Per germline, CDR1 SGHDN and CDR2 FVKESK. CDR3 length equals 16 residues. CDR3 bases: TGTGCCAGCAGCCGACCTAGCGGCCATAGCTCCTACGAGCAGTACTTC. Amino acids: CASSRPSGHSSYEQYF.

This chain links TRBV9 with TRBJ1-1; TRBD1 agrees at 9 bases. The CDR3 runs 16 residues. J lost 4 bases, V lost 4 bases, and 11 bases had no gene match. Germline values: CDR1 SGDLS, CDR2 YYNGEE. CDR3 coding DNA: TGTGCCAGCAGCCGCGGCCCGACAGGGGGGAGCACTGAAGCTTTCTTT. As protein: CASSRGPTGGSTEAFF.

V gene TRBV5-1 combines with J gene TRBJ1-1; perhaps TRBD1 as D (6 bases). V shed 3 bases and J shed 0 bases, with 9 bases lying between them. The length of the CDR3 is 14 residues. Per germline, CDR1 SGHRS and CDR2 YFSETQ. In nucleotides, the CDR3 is TGCGCCAGCAGCTCCACAGGGCTGAACACTGAAGCTTTCTTT. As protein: CASSSTGLNTEAFF.

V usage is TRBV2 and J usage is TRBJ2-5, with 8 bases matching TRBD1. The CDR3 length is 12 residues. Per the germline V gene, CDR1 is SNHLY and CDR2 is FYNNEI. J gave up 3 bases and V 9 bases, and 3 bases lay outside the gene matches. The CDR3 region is CASSTGEETQYF. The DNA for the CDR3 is TGTGCCAGTTCGACAGGGGAAGAGACCCAGTACTTC.

This CDR3 reads CASSPRTSGNNEQFF. CDR3 DNA: TGCGCCAGCAGCCCTCGGACTAGCGGCAACAATGAGCAGTTCTTC. This chain connects TRBV4-1 to TRBJ2-1, with 10 positions matching TRBD2. The CDR3 extends over 15 amino acids. Unmatched junction bases numbered 5, after V lost 4 bases and J lost 5 bases. Per germline, CDR1 MGHRA and CDR2 YSYEKL.